This TCR beta chain emerged from a study of regulatory dendritic cells for organ transplantation. Study results and limitations: Regulatory dendritic cells appeared to expand memory CD8+ clones less than mature ones. Resting memory CD8+ T cells held the most alloreactive clonotypes. Memory T cells were less diverse than naive, with memory CD8+ most oligoclonal.

Data came from immunoSEQ multiplex PCR; TCRdb stores just in-frame clones and leaves some out. The sample lists 26,000 or so clones; roughly four fifths were seen once. FACS sorted CD4+ or CD8+ T cells into CD45RA+ naive and CD45RO+ memory. On this clone: What it binds is unknown.

This sequence originates from a human donor in good health. Material: naive CD4+ T cells from blood. Sample subset: CD45RA+ naive T cells.

CDR3 residues: CASSIGQVTGELFF. The CDR3 DNA sequence: TGTGCCAGTAGTATCGGACAGGTAACCGGGGAGCTGTTTTTT. The chain is built from TRBV19 and TRBJ2-2, with 7 positions matching TRBD1. CDR1 LNHDA and CDR2 SQIVND come from the germline V gene (reference sequence). This CDR3 comprises 14 residues. The trim removed 3 bases at V and 5 bases at J, leaving 3 bases unmatched.